This entry lists 26 T cell receptor beta chains sequenced from one sample in a study of post-analysis software for immune sequencing data. Study-wide results and limits: Comparison of patients with controls showed a handful of TRBV segments more frequent in patients, TRBV5-6, TRBV5-1 and TRBV20-1 among them.

For these receptors, no antigen is known. Incorporated into the TCR beta cDNA libraries were unique molecular identifiers, which served to reduce PCR and sequencing biases. TCRdb analysed the PCR reads with MiXCR anew, one entry per CDR3 protein. The sample contains around 440,000 distinct CDR3 sequences, approximately 45% of which appear only once. Specimen: blood. The receptors derive from a girl aged 5-17 years with multiple sclerosis.

V and J are TRBV20-1 and TRBJ2-7; D gene uncertain. The V end lost 8 bases, the J end lost 3 bases, and 14 bases lay between the germline ends. Germline V gene lookup returns CDR1 DFQATT and CDR2 SNEGSKA (reference sequence). The CDR3 contains 12 residues. The CDR3 reads CSHYDGYYEQYF. CDR3 nucleotide sequence: TGCAGTCACTACGACGGATACTACGAGCAGTACTTC.

The V call is TRBV7-2, the J call TRBJ1-5; 7 nucleotides agree with TRBD1. The ends lost 2 bases at V and 4 bases at J; junction bases unmatched: 8. This CDR3 contains 16 residues. Germline assignment: CDR1 SGHTA and CDR2 FQGNSA. The CDR3 DNA is TGTGCCAGCAGCTTACAGTCCGGGACAGTTAATCAGCCCCAGCATTTT. Translation gives CASSLQSGTVNQPQHF.

This clonotype has a handful of counts. In DNA, the CDR3 is TGTGCCAGCAGCTTAGTAGGAGGGGTCTACGAGCAGTACTTC. It codes for CASSLVGGVYEQYF. V usage is TRBV7-9 and J usage is TRBJ2-7, with D possibly being TRBD2 (6 bases). The V end was cut by 1 base, the J end by 3 bases, with 10 bases between. Germline CDR1 is SEHNR and CDR2 is FQNEAQ (reference sequence). This CDR3 spans 14 amino acids.

The CDR3 is CASSLSGPSNEQFF. Written as DNA, the CDR3 is TGTGCCAGCAGTTTATCCGGCCCTTCCAATGAGCAGTTCTTC. This rearrangement joins TRBV27 to TRBJ2-1; D call uncertain. The V gene's germline CDR1 is MNHEY and CDR2 SMNVEV (reference sequence). CDR3 length: 14 amino acids. V lost 0 bases to trimming and J lost 6 bases, with 9 bases between them.

V usage is TRBV11-2 and J usage is TRBJ1-5; D remains ambiguous. Per the germline V gene, CDR1 is SGHAT and CDR2 is FQNNGV. Trimming shortened V by 0 bases and J by 3 bases, and 6 bases separated the two germline ends. The CDR3 length is 14 residues. The CDR3 sequence: CASSLDRLNQPQHF. CDR3 sequence (DNA): TGTGCCAGCAGCTTAGACAGACTCAATCAGCCCCAGCATTTT. Filled out from reference TRBV11-2 and TRBJ1-5, the complete variable domain reads EAGVAQSPRYKIIEKRQSVAFWCNPISGHATLYWYQQILGQGPKLLIQFQNNGVVDDSQLPKDRFSAERLKGVDSTLKIQPAKLEDSAVYLCASSLDRLNQPQHFGDGTRLSIL.

This clonotype was counted between two and nine times. V and J are TRBV7-2 and TRBJ2-3, with D unclear. This CDR3 contains 15 residues. V lost 6 bases to trimming and J lost 8 bases, with 21 bases between them. Germline assignment: CDR1 SGHTA and CDR2 FQGNSA. CDR3 bases: TGTGCCAGCAGTCAGTTCCGGACGGCCAACGGTACGCAGTATTTT. This encodes CASSQFRTANGTQYF.

This chain links TRBV29-1 with TRBJ2-5; perhaps TRBD2 as D (5 bases). The CDR3 sequence is 15 residues long. CDR1 and CDR2 from the germline V gene are SQVTM and ANQGSEA. V shed 3 bases and J shed 1 base, with 15 bases lying between them. The CDR3 sequence is CSVEAPRGSQETQYF. CDR3 coding DNA: TGCAGCGTTGAGGCACCCCGGGGTAGCCAAGAGACCCAGTACTTC.

This clonotype was counted a few times. CDR3 residues: CASSEGQTSQETQYF. The CDR3 DNA sequence: TGTGCCAGCAGCGAAGGACAGACATCCCAAGAGACCCAGTACTTC. J is TRBJ2-5 and V is TRBV7-9; possibly TRBD1 for D (6 bases). The germline gives CDR1 SEHNR, CDR2 FQNEAQ (reference sequence). Deletions cut 5 bases from V and 1 base from J, with 14 bases between. CDR3 length: 15 amino acids.

This clonotype turned up a few times. The rearrangement links TRBV12-3 or TRBV12-4 to TRBJ2-1; no firm D call. Trimming stripped 5 bases from V and 15 bases from J, with 17 bases between. This CDR3 has 12 residues. CDR3 DNA: TGTGCCAGCAGTGCACGACCTAAAGTGGGGTTCTTC. As protein: CASSARPKVGFF.

This clonotype was detected only a few times. A read error may produce the germline difference seen at one junction end. The gene calls are TRBV12-3 or TRBV12-4 and TRBJ2-3; tentatively, D is TRBD1 (6 bases). The CDR3 is 13 residues long. CDR3 in amino acids: CTSSSKGADTQYF. Here the CDR3 DNA reads TGTACCAGCAGTTCAAAGGGGGCAGATACGCAGTATTTT.

In this sample, this clonotype turned up a few times. This sequence joins TRBV7-9 and TRBJ1-1; D gene unclear. Trimming shortened V by 5 bases and J by 1 base, and 11 bases separated the two germline ends. Germline assignment: CDR1 SEHNR and CDR2 FQNEAQ (reference sequence). CDR3 size: 14 residues. Here the CDR3 DNA reads TGTGCCAGCAGCCCCGACACTTCGAACACTGAAGCTTTCTTT. It yields the protein CASSPDTSNTEAFF.

Only a few counts were recorded for this clonotype. The rearrangement links TRBV7-2 to TRBJ2-1; the D is unclear. The assigned J gene may be wrong: the sequence end matches TRBJ2-7 better. CDR3 length: 13 residues. Per germline, CDR1 SGHTA and CDR2 FQGNSA. This CDR3 reads CASSPGSYNEQYF. CDR3 DNA: TGTGCCAGCAGTCCGGGCTCCTACAATGAGCAGTACTTC.

This chain connects TRBV5-1 to TRBJ1-4; TRBD1 agrees at 10 bases. CDR1 and CDR2 from the germline V gene are SGHRS and YFSETQ. The CDR3 has 16 amino acids. With 4 bases clipped from V and 0 bases from J, the junction kept 3 bases outside the gene matches. The CDR3 DNA is TGCGCCAGCAGCCCCGGACAGGGGGCAACTAATGAAAAACTGTTTTTT. It translates to CASSPGQGATNEKLFF.

CDR3 in DNA: TGTGCCAGCAGCCAAGGACTAGCGGGAGCCAACGAGCAGTTCTTC. Translating it yields CASSQGLAGANEQFF. This sequence joins TRBV12-3 or TRBV12-4 and TRBJ2-1, with 13 bases matching TRBD2. The CDR3 is 15 residues long. V was pared by 6 bases and J by 10 bases, with 9 bases of the junction left unmatched.

The chain has TRBV29-1 and TRBJ2-1; D tentatively reads TRBD1 or TRBD2 (6 bases each). The CDR3 totals 15 residues. Looked up from germline, CDR1 is SQVTM and CDR2 is ANQGSEA. V dropped 6 bases and J dropped 5 bases, with 20 bases sitting between them. This CDR3 is CSVLRLGGGNNEQFF. CDR3 DNA sequence: TGCAGCGTCCTAAGGTTGGGGGGCGGCAACAATGAGCAGTTCTTC.

V usage is TRBV20-1 and J usage is TRBJ2-1, with no clear D. With the DNA end fitting TRBJ2-7 better, the J assignment may be wrong. The germline gives CDR1 DFQATT, CDR2 SNEGSKA (reference sequence). This CDR3 comprises 14 residues. The CDR3 sequence: CSARKRPPYNEQYF. CDR3 coding DNA: TGCAGTGCTAGGAAGCGCCCACCCTACAATGAGCAGTACTTC.

This clonotype appeared a few times. The chain employs TRBV14 and TRBJ2-3, with 12 bases aligning to TRBD2. The V gene end was trimmed by 3 bases and the J gene end by 6 bases; junction bases not matched to a gene: 4. This CDR3 region has 15 residues. Germline CDR1 reads SGHDN; CDR2 reads FVKESK. The CDR3 nucleotides are TGTGCCAGCAGCCAGACTAGCGGGAGAGGGGATACGCAGTATTTT. It encodes CASSQTSGRGDTQYF.

The gene calls are TRBV12-3 or TRBV12-4 and TRBJ2-2; D gene uncertain. The ends were cut back, 1 base at V and 4 bases at J, with 7 bases in the middle. The CDR3 totals 14 residues. CDR3 sequence: CASSLGPATGELFF. The CDR3 DNA follows: TGTGCCAGCAGTTTAGGGCCGGCCACCGGGGAGCTGTTTTTT.

The chain employs TRBV5-1 and TRBJ2-7; a weak D match, TRBD1 (6 bases). The end of the DNA fits TRBJ2-4 better, so the J call may be wrong. The germline gives CDR1 SGHRS, CDR2 YFSETQ. CDR3 length equals 14 residues. CDR3 loop: CASSQDRSEDIQYF. In nucleotides, the CDR3 is TGCGCCAGCAGCCAAGACAGGTCGGAGGACATTCAGTACTTC.

The chain is built from TRBV7-2 and TRBJ2-5, with 9 positions matching TRBD2. The CDR3 consists of 17 residues. Germline V lookup: CDR1 SGHTA, CDR2 FQGNSA. The V and J ends lost 5 bases and 5 bases, in that order; junction bases with no gene match: 15. The CDR3 coding sequence is TGTGCCAGCAGCCAAGAGATCCTAGCGGGATGGGGGGAGACCCAGTACTTC. Translation gives CASSQEILAGWGETQYF.

This clonotype was recorded at least ten times. V and J are TRBV29-1 and TRBJ2-7, with TRBD1 matching over 7 bases. From germline, CDR1 is SQVTM and CDR2 ANQGSEA. Trimming at V came to 6 bases and at J to 6 bases, leaving 11 bases not matched to a gene. The CDR3 sequence is 13 residues long. The CDR3 nucleotides are TGCAGCGTCGAGGGACAGTTTCTCAGCGAGCAGTACTTC. This translates into CSVEGQFLSEQYF.

This clonotype has more than one count but fewer than ten. The chain recombines TRBV4-1 with TRBJ2-3; maybe TRBD1 (6 bases). CDR1 MGHRA and CDR2 YSYEKL come from the germline V gene. Trimming took off 2 bases at V and 4 bases at J, with 13 bases between the two ends. This CDR3 has 15 amino acids. For the CDR3, the DNA is TGCGCCAGCAGCCAACCGGGACAAGGGGCAGATACGCAGTATTTT. Its translation is CASSQPGQGADTQYF.

The V gene is TRBV5-1, the J gene TRBJ1-1; 7 bases are shared with TRBD1. The trim removed 4 bases at V and 1 base at J, leaving 7 bases unmatched. The CDR3 is 15 residues long. Germline V gives CDR1 SGHRS, CDR2 YFSETQ. This CDR3 reads CASSKQGQKNTEAFF. The CDR3 DNA reads as TGCGCCAGCAGCAAACAGGGACAGAAGAACACTGAAGCTTTCTTT.

The chain employs TRBV29-1 and TRBJ2-3; D perhaps matches TRBD1 (5 bases). Per the germline V gene, CDR1 is SQVTM and CDR2 is ANQGSEA. The V end was cut by 4 bases, the J end by 3 bases, with 11 bases between. The length of the CDR3 is 13 residues. CDR3 sequence: CSVASQGTDTQYF. For the CDR3, the DNA is TGCAGCGTTGCTTCTCAGGGTACAGATACGCAGTATTTT.

The CDR3 DNA reads TGCAGCGTTGGGGCTAGCGGAGTAAGCACAGATACGCAGTATTTT. Protein product: CSVGASGVSTDTQYF. The chain recombines TRBV29-1 with TRBJ2-3; 7 bases agree with TRBD2. The CDR3 covers 15 residues. CDR1 and CDR2 from the germline V gene are SQVTM and ANQGSEA. After removal of 4 bases from V and 0 bases from J, the junction contained 7 bases not matched to a gene.

This chain links TRBV9 with TRBJ1-2; the match to TRBD1 covers 9 bases. Losses at the gene ends were 7 bases for V and 4 bases for J; bases not matched to a gene: 20. Germline V gene sequence: CDR1 SGDLS, CDR2 YYNGEE. This CDR3 is built from 18 residues. The CDR3 region is CASSTEGTGSGVGYGYTF. The CDR3 DNA reads TGTGCCAGCTCAACTGAGGGGACAGGGAGTGGTGTGGGCTATGGCTACACCTTC.